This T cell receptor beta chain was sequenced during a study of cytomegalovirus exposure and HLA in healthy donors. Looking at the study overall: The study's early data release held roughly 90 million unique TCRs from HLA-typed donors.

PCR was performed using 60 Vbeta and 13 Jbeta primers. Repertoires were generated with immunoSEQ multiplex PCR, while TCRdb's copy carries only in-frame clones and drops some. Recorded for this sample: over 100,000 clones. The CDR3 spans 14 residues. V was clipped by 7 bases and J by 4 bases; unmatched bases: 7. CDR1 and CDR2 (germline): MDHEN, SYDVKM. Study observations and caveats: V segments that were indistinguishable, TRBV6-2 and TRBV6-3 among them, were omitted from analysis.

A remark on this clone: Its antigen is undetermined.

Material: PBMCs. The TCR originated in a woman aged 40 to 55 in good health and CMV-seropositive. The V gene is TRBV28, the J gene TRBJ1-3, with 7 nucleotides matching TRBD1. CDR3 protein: CASTPPGQGNTIYF. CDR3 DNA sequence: TGTGCCAGCACCCCTCCGGGACAGGGAAACACCATATATTTT.